This T cell receptor (beta chain) stems from a study of CDR3 diversity in severe acne (dated by TCRdb to about 2019). Per the germline V gene (reference sequence), SGHKS is the CDR1 and YYEKEE is the CDR2. Trimming takes 4 bases from V and 9 bases from J, and the germline ends sit 20 bases apart. The CDR3 runs 14 amino acids, cysteine and phenylalanine included. Only the CDR3 DNA stays, 42 bases, in frame from base 1. Library preparation was by PCR. The run used an Illumina HiSeq 2000. Through fastp at Q25 and MiXCR, TCRdb rebuilt clones from the public reads, retaining in-frame beta chains. Each entry merges the rows of one CDR3 protein and shows their most common DNA and genes. This sample has 90,000 or so distinct CDR3 sequences in its table, and about 48% of those were observed once. The ten largest clones represent 10% of the sample. In regard to this clonotype: The antigen it recognizes is unknown. No base quality information exists; no much larger clone differs at one position.

The rearrangement joined TRBV5-5 to TRBJ2-7; no D gene is confidently identified. The TCR comes from a male donor in good health, serving as a control. Sequencing input: blood. The CDR3 region has the sequence CASSPGRVVPVQYF. The nucleotide sequence is given as TGTGCCAGCAGCCCCGGACGGGTAGTACCCGTGCAGTACTTC.